Below, 20 T cell receptor beta chains from the same sample are listed, as sequenced in a study of vaccination effects on CD4 cells after COVID-19. Subsequent to a culture period of under 11 days, CD4+ T cells were isolated. Two-dose BNT162b2 or mRNA-1273 vaccination was given to participants. No antigen has been assigned to these receptors. Data came from immunoSEQ multiplex PCR; TCRdb stores just in-frame clones and leaves some out. Here the sample spans some 40,000 clones, about 62% being singletons. The sample was CD4+ T cells from PBMCs cultured without peptide, taken after COVID-19 vaccination. These receptors came from a human donor who received a COVID-19 vaccine.

This rearrangement joins TRBV7-9 to TRBJ1-2; D is unclear. V lost 6 bases, J lost 2 bases, and 13 bases lay in between. Germline lookup yields CDR1 SEHNR and CDR2 FQNEAQ (reference sequence). This CDR3 is 14 amino acids long. The CDR3 protein is CASRPRTQNYGYTF. CDR3 DNA sequence: TGTGCCAGCAGGCCTAGGACTCAAAACTATGGCTACACCTTC.

This sequence joins TRBV18 and TRBJ2-4, with D unresolved. Trimming took off 0 bases at V and 0 bases at J, with 9 bases between the two ends. Per the germline V gene, CDR1 is KGHSH and CDR2 is LQKENI. This CDR3 contains 16 residues. This CDR3 reads CASSPPMVLAKNIQYF. The CDR3 DNA reads TGTGCCAGCTCACCACCGATGGTCCTAGCCAAAAACATTCAGTACTTC.

This rearrangement joins TRBV24-1 to TRBJ2-7; weak D call: TRBD2 (5 bases). V lost 4 bases and J lost 3, with 9 bases in between. Looked up from germline, CDR1 is KGHDR and CDR2 is SFDVKD. The CDR3 is made up of 13 amino acids. The CDR3 DNA reads as TGTGCCACCAGTGAGGTCGGAGGCTACGAGCAGTACTTC. It codes for CATSEVGGYEQYF.

J is TRBJ2-5 and V is TRBV7-9; D call uncertain. Germline V gives CDR1 SEHNR, CDR2 FQNEAQ (reference sequence). Trimming took off 2 bases at V and 5 bases at J, with 21 bases between the two ends. CDR3 length equals 17 residues. The chain's CDR3 is CASSLFPADGPRETQYF. The CDR3 region has the DNA TGTGCCAGCAGCTTATTCCCCGCGGACGGGCCAAGGGAGACCCAGTACTTC. The full variable domain, its missing parts supplied by reference TRBV7-9 and TRBJ2-5, is DTGVSQNPRHKITKRGQNVTFRCDPISEHNRLYWYRQTLGQGPEFLTYFQNEAQLEKSRLLSDRFSAERPKGSFSTLEIQRTEQGDSAMYLCASSLFPADGPRETQYFGPGTRLLVL.

In its sample, this clone was seen a few times. V is TRBV2 and J is TRBJ1-2, with D tentatively TRBD1 (6 bases). Germline V gene lookup returns CDR1 SNHLY and CDR2 FYNNEI. This CDR3 has 12 residues. V shed 9 bases and J shed 2 bases, with 10 bases lying between them. CDR3 sequence (DNA): TGTGCCAGTCGACAGGACAACTATGGCTACACCTTC. This translates into CASRQDNYGYTF.

J is TRBJ2-7 and V is TRBV2, with TRBD1 as a possible D gene (6 bases). In germline, CDR1 is SNHLY, CDR2 FYNNEI. This CDR3 has 13 residues. Trimming cost V 3 bases and J 3 bases, with 9 bases left between them. The chain's CDR3 is CASSDRGYYEQYF. The CDR3 DNA sequence: TGTGCCAGCAGTGACAGGGGCTACTACGAGCAGTACTTC.

CDR3 in DNA: TGTGCCAGCAGTTACTCGAACACTGAAGCTTTCTTT. Translated: CASSYSNTEAFF. This rearrangement joins TRBV6-5 to TRBJ1-1; D gene ambiguous. Germline V lookup: CDR1 MNHEY, CDR2 SVGAGI. Between the trimmed V and J ends, which lost 0 bases and 1 base, there was a span of 0 bases. This CDR3 contains 12 residues.

This rearrangement joins TRBV5-6 to TRBJ2-7; D may be TRBD2 (5 bases). Germline values: CDR1 SGHDT, CDR2 YYEEEE. Trimming took 4 bases from V and 0 from J, leaving 14 bases between them. CDR3 length equals 15 residues. The CDR3 protein is CASSPAQRFSYEQYF. CDR3 DNA: TGTGCCAGCAGCCCCGCCCAGCGGTTCTCCTACGAGCAGTACTTC.

The V call is TRBV13, the J call TRBJ2-5, with D uncertain. In germline, CDR1 is PRHDT, CDR2 FYEKMQ (reference sequence). V shed 5 bases and J shed 0 bases, with 10 bases lying between them. The CDR3 is 14 amino acids. Here the CDR3 DNA reads TGTGCCAGCAGCCTAAACACCGACCAAGAGACCCAGTACTTC. This codes for CASSLNTDQETQYF.

J is TRBJ1-2 and V is TRBV4-1; 7 nucleotides match TRBD1. The CDR3 covers 15 residues. Germline trimming cut 4 bases from V and 0 bases from J; bases unmatched to any gene: 5. Germline V CDR1 and CDR2: MGHRA, YSYEKL. CDR3 sequence: CASSRDGTANYGYTF. CDR3 nucleotide sequence: TGCGCCAGCAGCCGGGACGGGACAGCTAACTATGGCTACACCTTC.

This chain connects TRBV19 to TRBJ1-2; TRBD1 matches at 7 bases. Germline V gene data show CDR1 as LNHDA and CDR2 as SQIVND (reference sequence). Trimming at V came to 1 base and at J to 8 bases, leaving 7 bases not matched to a gene. The CDR3 consists of 14 residues. CDR3 sequence (DNA): TGTGCCAGTAGTATAGGAGACAGGGTTCGCGGCTACACCTTC. It is translated as CASSIGDRVRGYTF.

The table lists this clone with a few counts. The gene calls are TRBV4-2 and TRBJ2-7; D is uncertain. Trimming removed 4 bases at V and 5 bases at J, with 18 bases between. The germline CDR1 and CDR2 sequences are LGHNA and YNFKEQ. This CDR3 has 15 residues. The CDR3 DNA follows: TGTGCCAGCAGCCCTCCCCGGGCCCGCGGACACGAGCAGTACTTC. Residues: CASSPPRARGHEQYF.

The CDR3 sequence: CASSHGLAQYF. DNA of the CDR3: TGTGCCAGCAGCCACGGACTAGCCCAGTACTTC. The gene calls are TRBV3-1 (or the pseudogene TRBV3-2) and TRBJ2-5, with TRBD2 matching over 7 bases. Germline V gene data show CDR1 as LGHDT and CDR2 as YNNKEL (reference sequence). The CDR3 covers 11 residues. V dropped 3 bases and J dropped 9; count of bases not matched to a gene: 1.

This clone was found once. CDR3 loop: CASGKTGPQETQYF. The CDR3 DNA follows: TGTGCCAGCGGAAAGACAGGGCCCCAAGAGACCCAGTACTTC. The chain links TRBV25-1 to TRBJ2-5; TRBD1 aligns across 7 bases. CDR3 size: 14 residues. Germline-derived CDR1 and CDR2 are MGHDK and SYGVNS. V trimming: 8 bases; J trimming: 1 base; junction bases outside the gene matches: 7. Together with reference TRBV25-1 and TRBJ2-5, the CDR3 gives the full variable domain: EADIYQTPRYLVIGTGKKITLECSQTMGHDKMYWYQQDPGMELHLIHYSYGVNSTEKGDLSSESTVSRIRTEHFPLTLESARPSHTSQYLCASGKTGPQETQYFGPGTRLLVL.

The chain carries TRBV3-1 (or the pseudogene TRBV3-2) and TRBJ2-7; TRBD1 is a possible D gene (5 bases). Per the germline V gene, CDR1 is LGHDT and CDR2 is YNNKEL (reference sequence). V lost 3 bases, J lost 4 bases, and 13 bases lay in between. The CDR3 spans 14 residues. The CDR3 bases are TGTGCCAGCAGCCACCTAGGACAAACGTACGAGCAGTACTTC. Its protein is CASSHLGQTYEQYF.

V and J are TRBV2 and TRBJ1-1; 7 bases agree with TRBD1. The germline V gene encodes CDR1 SNHLY and CDR2 FYNNEI. Trimming took 6 bases from V and 3 from J; bases not matched to a gene: 10. This CDR3 comprises 15 residues. The CDR3 region is CASRVEQGSDTEAFF. Here the CDR3 DNA reads TGTGCCAGCAGAGTCGAACAGGGGAGCGACACTGAAGCTTTCTTT.

The chain employs TRBV5-4 and TRBJ2-3; D tentatively fits TRBD1 or TRBD2 (6 bases each). The CDR3 totals 16 residues. V was cut by 0 bases and J by 6 bases, with 17 bases left in between. CDR1 is SGHNT, CDR2 YYREEE, per germline (reference sequence). The chain's CDR3 is CASSLVLRGRGDTQYF. Here the CDR3 DNA reads TGTGCCAGCAGCTTGGTACTGCGGGGAAGGGGGGATACGCAGTATTTT.

The chain uses TRBV7-8 and TRBJ1-1; D might be TRBD1 (5 bases). This CDR3 comprises 14 residues. CDR1 is SGHVS, CDR2 FQNEAQ, per germline. The V end was cut by 5 bases, the J end by 6 bases, with 16 bases between. CDR3 nucleotide sequence: TGTGCCAGCAGCAAAGAGCAGGGTTTTCCTGAAGCTTTCTTT. Amino acids: CASSKEQGFPEAFF. Looking up the rest from reference TRBV7-8 and TRBJ1-1 gives the full variable domain: GAGVSQSPRYKVAKRGQDVALRCDPISGHVSLFWYQQALGQGPEFLTYFQNEAQLDKSGLPSDRFFAERPEGSVSTLKIQRTQQEDSAVYLCASSKEQGFPEAFFGQGTRLTVV.

The V and J genes are TRBV7-8 and TRBJ2-7; D might be TRBD1 (7 bases). This CDR3 has 15 amino acids. Germline V gene data show CDR1 as SGHVS and CDR2 as FQNEAQ. Between the trimmed V and J ends, which lost 5 bases and 7 bases, there was a span of 21 bases. The CDR3 protein is CASSGYRYPGGEQYF. CDR3 sequence (DNA): TGTGCCAGCAGCGGATACAGGTACCCAGGGGGGGAGCAGTACTTC.

The table lists this clone with a few counts. The rearrangement links TRBV5-1 to TRBJ1-6; a weak D match, TRBD1 (5 bases). V was cut by 4 bases and J by 7 bases, with 12 bases left in between. Germline V lookup: CDR1 SGHRS, CDR2 YFSETQ. The CDR3 sequence is 14 residues long. DNA for the CDR3: TGCGCCAGCAGCCCCCGGGACGGCAATTCACCCCTCCACTTT. Protein sequence: CASSPRDGNSPLHF.